This record covers a single TCR beta chain. This specimen comes from a study of blood T cell repertoires in COVID-19. Turning to the study itself: In each case, the material was cDNA or gDNA derived from T cells, B-cell-depleted T cells, or PBMCs.

The protocol was immunoSEQ multiplex PCR, while the TCRdb copy is restricted to in-frame clones and leaves out a portion. The repertoire holds 200,000 to 300,000 clones, with approximately 87% as singletons. Germline V gene data show CDR1 as MNHNY and CDR2 as SVGAGI (reference sequence). With V trimmed by 6 bases and J by 6 bases, 12 bases remained unmatched. This CDR3 contains 16 residues. Sequenced input: peripheral blood. The V and J genes are TRBV6-6 and TRBJ2-2; the match to TRBD2 covers 8 bases. This clonotype was sampled from a human donor in a cohort sampled during active COVID-19. The CDR3 nucleotides are TGTGCCAGCAGGCAATCCCGGGGGGGCCAGTCCGGGGAGCTGTTTTTT. Encoded protein: CASRQSRGGQSGELFF.